This TCR beta chain came from a study of CD8 T cells in Susac syndrome. Random hexamers were used to reverse transcribe an amount of about 0.45 to 1 ug RNA. TCRdb redid the calling of the immunoSEQ multiplex PCR reads with MiXCR, one entry per CDR3 protein. This sample has some 300,000 distinct CDR3 sequences, with 89% found just once. TEMRA cells were FACS-enriched, and CD8+ and CD4+ T cells were isolated negatively. The CDR3 is 15 amino acids. Trimming removed 2 bases from V and 7 bases from J; junction bases left unmatched: 8. The V gene's germline CDR1 is MNHEY and CDR2 SMNVEV (reference sequence).

The sequencing sample was made of CD8+ T cells from PBMCs. This chain uses TRBV27 with TRBJ2-1, with 7 bases fitting TRBD2. This receptor was taken from a human donor with multiple sclerosis. The CDR3 is CASSLVPPSGNEQFF. In nucleotides, the CDR3 is TGTGCCAGCAGTTTAGTCCCTCCTAGCGGTAATGAGCAGTTCTTC.